What follows are 18 T cell receptor beta chains derived from one specimen sequenced in a study of T cells in Graves' hyperthyroidism and ophthalmopathy (dated by TCRdb to the late 2010s). The library was prepared using multiplex PCR. The sample was run on an Illumina HiSeq 2000. The TCR beta CDR3 regions were amplified from RNA transcripts. For the first round of RT-PCR on the TCR CDR3, the HTBI primer set was used together with the Qiagen OneStep RT-PCR kit. In-frame beta chains were kept once TCRdb had trimmed the public reads at Q25 with fastp and called clones with MiXCR. When rows share a CDR3 protein, they turn into one entry using the most common DNA and genes. The sample table holds around 290,000 distinct CDR3 sequences, of which roughly 15% were seen once. In total, the top ten clones hold 7% to 9% of the sample. Sequencing was carried out using blood. These receptors were collected from a woman between 40 and 55 years old with Graves' hyperthyroidism.

The chain employs TRBV29-1 and TRBJ1-6, with no clear D. Per germline, CDR1 SQVTM and CDR2 ANQGSEA. This CDR3 comprises 12 residues. The germline V and J ends were trimmed by 5 bases and 8 bases, with 10 bases remaining between them. Here the CDR3 reads CSVREGDSPLHF. The DNA of the CDR3 is TGCAGCGTTAGGGAGGGAGATTCACCCCTCCACTTT.

DNA of the CDR3: TGTGCCAGCAGCGTAGGGACTAAAAACACAGATACGCAGTATTTT. It is translated as CASSVGTKNTDTQYF. V usage is TRBV9 and J usage is TRBJ2-3; weak D call: TRBD2 (6 bases). Germline V gene sequence: CDR1 SGDLS, CDR2 YYNGEE. The CDR3 is 15 amino acids. Trimming stripped 0 bases from V and 2 bases from J, with 10 bases between.

In this sample, this clonotype turned up many times. This chain connects TRBV14 to TRBJ2-5; no firm D call. This CDR3 comprises 15 residues. Germline lookup yields CDR1 SGHDN and CDR2 FVKESK. V lost 1 base, J lost 2 bases, and 11 bases lay in between. DNA for the CDR3: TGTGCCAGCAGCCAAGGGGTCCATGGACAAGAGACCCAGTACTTC. It yields the protein CASSQGVHGQETQYF.

This clonotype was observed a handful of times. The genes are TRBV7-3 and TRBJ2-1; TRBD2 aligns across 7 bases. Germline CDR1 reads SGHTA; CDR2 reads FQGTGA. The CDR3 loop spans 13 amino acids. The V gene end was trimmed by 1 base and the J gene end by 8 bases; junction bases not matched to a gene: 2. In DNA form, the CDR3 reads TGTGCCAGCAGCTTAAACGCGGGAGATGAGCAGTTCTTC. The encoded protein is CASSLNAGDEQFF. The whole variable domain, remainder taken from reference TRBV7-3 and TRBJ2-1, is GAGVSQTPSNKVTEKGKYVELRCDPISGHTALYWYRQSLGQGPEFLIYFQGTGAADDSGLPNDRFFAVRPEGSVSTLKIQRTERGDSAVYLCASSLNAGDEQFFGPGTRLTVL.

This clonotype came up many times. This chain links TRBV2 with TRBJ1-2; D may be TRBD1 (5 bases). V was cut by 6 bases and J by 2 bases, with 7 bases left in between. This CDR3 has 12 residues. Germline V gene data show CDR1 as SNHLY and CDR2 as FYNNEI. The CDR3 nucleotides read TGTGCCAGCAGGACAGAAAACTATGGCTACACCTTC. It specifies CASRTENYGYTF.

This clonotype was counted ten times or more. The chain combines TRBV27 with TRBJ2-3; D possibly corresponds to TRBD2 (7 bases). The CDR3 is 15 residues long. CDR1 is MNHEY and CDR2 is SMNVEV in the germline V gene (reference sequence). The V and J ends lost 2 bases and 4 bases respectively, with 13 bases between them. CDR3 residues: CASSLIGGVADTQYF. For the CDR3, the DNA is TGTGCCAGCAGTTTAATAGGGGGGGTCGCAGATACGCAGTATTTT.

The chain has TRBV19 and TRBJ2-6; 11 bases fit TRBD1. Germline lookup yields CDR1 LNHDA and CDR2 SQIVND (reference sequence). The CDR3 consists of 16 residues. V lost 5 bases, J lost 3 bases, and 3 bases stayed unmatched. As DNA, the CDR3 is TGTGCCAGTAGTTCGGACAGGGGGCATGGGGCCAACGTCCTGACTTTC. This sequence encodes CASSSDRGHGANVLTF.

The table lists this clonotype with many counts. V gene TRBV28 combines with J gene TRBJ1-2, with D unclear. The germline gives CDR1 MDHEN, CDR2 SYDVKM. V lost 3 bases, J lost 8 bases, and 10 bases lay in between. There are 12 residues in the CDR3. The DNA for the CDR3 is TGTGCCAGCAGTTTCTCCTCCGGCGGCTACACCTTC. Protein sequence: CASSFSSGGYTF.

This clonotype was seen at least ten times. The chain employs TRBV3-1 and TRBJ2-7, with D unclear. The germline V gene has CDR1 LGHDT and CDR2 YNNKEL (reference sequence). This CDR3 has 14 amino acids. The germline V and J ends were trimmed by 2 bases and 0 bases, with 8 bases remaining between them. The CDR3 region has the DNA TGTGCCAGCAGCCAACAGGCGAGCTCCTACGAGCAGTACTTC. This translates into CASSQQASSYEQYF.

This clonotype has a count of ten or more. CDR3 protein: CASSETRPPRYGYTF. As DNA, the CDR3 is TGTGCCAGCAGTGAAACACGGCCGCCGAGATATGGCTACACCTTC. The chain recombines TRBV6-1 with TRBJ1-2; D unresolved. V was cut by 2 bases and J by 5 bases, with 15 bases left in between. Germline V gives CDR1 MNHNS, CDR2 SASEGT. The CDR3 covers 15 residues.

This clonotype came up many times. This chain uses TRBV20-1 with TRBJ1-2; 8 bases map to TRBD1. The CDR3 contains 14 residues. Looked up from germline, CDR1 is DFQATT and CDR2 is SNEGSKA (reference sequence). J gave up 3 bases and V 3 bases, and 6 bases lay outside the gene matches. CDR3 DNA sequence: TGCAGTGCTAGTGGACAGGGTTCGGACTATGGCTACACCTTC. Protein sequence: CSASGQGSDYGYTF.

Many counts were recorded for this clonotype. This chain connects TRBV12-5 to TRBJ2-6; D not resolved. This CDR3 contains 14 residues. The germline V gene encodes CDR1 LGHNT and CDR2 FRNRAP. V was shortened by 2 bases and J by 1 base, with 3 bases between the two germline ends. CDR3 sequence reads: CASGLTSGANVLTF. The CDR3 DNA sequence: TGTGCTAGTGGTTTGACGTCTGGGGCCAACGTCCTGACTTTC.

The chain employs TRBV9 and TRBJ1-6; no definite D call. Germline assignment: CDR1 SGDLS and CDR2 YYNGEE. The CDR3 is made up of 13 amino acids. Trimming pared 0 bases from V and 9 bases from J, leaving 7 bases between. CDR3 in DNA: TGTGCCAGCAGCGTAGGGACTGGTTCACCCCTCCACTTT. This gives the protein CASSVGTGSPLHF. Full variable domain (missing parts from reference TRBV9 and TRBJ1-6): DSGVTQTPKHLITATGQRVTLRCSPRSGDLSVYWYQQSLDQGLQFLIQYYNGEERAKGNILERFSAQQFPDLHSELNLSSLELGDSALYFCASSVGTGSPLHFGNGTRLTVT.

This clonotype has just a few counts. The rearrangement joins TRBV11-3 to TRBJ2-2; D gene unclear. Germline V CDR1 and CDR2: SGHNT, YENEEA. This CDR3 is built from 14 residues. Deletions cut 2 bases from V and 3 bases from J, with 7 bases between. CDR3 sequence reads: CASSLSRHTGELFF. CDR3 DNA sequence: TGTGCCAGCAGCTTAAGCCGACACACCGGGGAGCTGTTTTTT.

This clonotype was seen ten or more times. The rearrangement links TRBV19 to TRBJ2-2, with no clear D. V shed 1 base and J shed 4 bases, with 7 bases lying between them. There are 14 residues in the CDR3. CDR1 and CDR2 (germline): LNHDA, SQIVND (reference sequence). Written as DNA, the CDR3 is TGTGCCAGTAGTATAGTTGTGTCCACCGGGGAGCTGTTTTTT. Translated: CASSIVVSTGELFF.

In the case of this clonotype: This sequence may be a read error, since a much larger clone differs from it by one base. This chain uses TRBV2 with TRBJ2-1; a weak D match, TRBD2 (5 bases). Germline values: CDR1 SNHLY, CDR2 FYNNEI. The CDR3 is made up of 13 amino acids. The CDR3, as DNA: TGTGCCAGCAGGGAAGAGGAGCTAGCTCCGCAGTTCTTC. This translates into CASREEELAPQFF.

V and J are TRBV9 and TRBJ2-7; the D gene could be TRBD1 or TRBD2 (6 bases each). The CDR3 runs to 17 residues. Trimming removed 4 bases from V and 4 bases from J, with 24 bases in between. Germline V gene sequence: CDR1 SGDLS, CDR2 YYNGEE. CDR3 amino acids: CASSPRRDIFGGYEQYF. CDR3 nucleotide sequence: TGTGCCAGCAGCCCCCGGAGGGACATCTTCGGAGGGTACGAGCAGTACTTC.

This clonotype was picked up many times. The chain employs TRBV2 and TRBJ1-5; D is undetermined. The CDR3 has 15 residues. Germline V gene sequence: CDR1 SNHLY, CDR2 FYNNEI. The V end was cut by 4 bases, the J end by 0 bases, with 10 bases between. CDR3 residues: CASSAESDSNQPQHF. For the CDR3, the DNA is TGTGCCAGCAGTGCAGAGTCAGATAGCAATCAGCCCCAGCATTTT.